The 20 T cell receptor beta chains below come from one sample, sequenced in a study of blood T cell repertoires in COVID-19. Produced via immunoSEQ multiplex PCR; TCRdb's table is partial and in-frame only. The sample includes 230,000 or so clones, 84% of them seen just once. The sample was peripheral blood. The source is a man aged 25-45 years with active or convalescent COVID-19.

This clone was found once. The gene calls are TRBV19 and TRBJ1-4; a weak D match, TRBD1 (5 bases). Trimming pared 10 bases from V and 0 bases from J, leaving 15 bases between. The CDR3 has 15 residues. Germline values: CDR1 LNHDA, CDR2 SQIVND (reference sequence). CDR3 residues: CATRDGGATNEKLFF. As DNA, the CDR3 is TGTGCCACCCGCGATGGGGGGGCAACTAATGAAAAACTGTTTTTT.

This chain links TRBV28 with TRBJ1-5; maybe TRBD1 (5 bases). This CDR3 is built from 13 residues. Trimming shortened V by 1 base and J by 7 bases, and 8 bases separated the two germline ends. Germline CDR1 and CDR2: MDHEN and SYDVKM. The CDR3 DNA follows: TGTGCCAGCAGTTTATTGCGGGGGCAGCCCCAGCATTTT. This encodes CASSLLRGQPQHF.

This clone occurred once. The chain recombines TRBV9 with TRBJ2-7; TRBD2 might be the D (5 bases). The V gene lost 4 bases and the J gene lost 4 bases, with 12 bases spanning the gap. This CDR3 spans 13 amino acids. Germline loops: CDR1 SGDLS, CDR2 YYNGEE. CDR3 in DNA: TGTGCCAGCAGCCCCGGGGTGGGGTACGAGCAGTACTTC. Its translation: CASSPGVGYEQYF. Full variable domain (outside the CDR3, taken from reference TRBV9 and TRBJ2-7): DSGVTQTPKHLITATGQRVTLRCSPRSGDLSVYWYQQSLDQGLQFLIQYYNGEERAKGNILERFSAQQFPDLHSELNLSSLELGDSALYFCASSPGVGYEQYFGPGTRLTVT.

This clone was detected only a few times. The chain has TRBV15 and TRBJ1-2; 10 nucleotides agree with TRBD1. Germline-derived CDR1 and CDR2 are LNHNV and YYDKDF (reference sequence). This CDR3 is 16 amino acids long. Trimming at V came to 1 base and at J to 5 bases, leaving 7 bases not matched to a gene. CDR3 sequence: CATSRGGGTGEYGYTF. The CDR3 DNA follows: TGTGCCACCAGCAGAGGAGGCGGGACAGGGGAATATGGCTACACCTTC.

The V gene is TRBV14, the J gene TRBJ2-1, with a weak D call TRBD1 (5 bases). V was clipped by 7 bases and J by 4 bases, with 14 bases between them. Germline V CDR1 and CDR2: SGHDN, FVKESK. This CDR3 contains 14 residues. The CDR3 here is CASTKGAVYNEQFF. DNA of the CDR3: TGTGCCAGCACTAAAGGGGCAGTTTACAATGAGCAGTTCTTC.

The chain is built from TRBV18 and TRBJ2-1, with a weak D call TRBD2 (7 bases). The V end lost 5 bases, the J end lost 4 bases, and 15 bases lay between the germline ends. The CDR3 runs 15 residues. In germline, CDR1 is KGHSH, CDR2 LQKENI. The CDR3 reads CASSAPAGAYNEQFF. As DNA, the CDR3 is TGTGCCAGCTCAGCGCCGGCGGGGGCGTACAATGAGCAGTTCTTC.

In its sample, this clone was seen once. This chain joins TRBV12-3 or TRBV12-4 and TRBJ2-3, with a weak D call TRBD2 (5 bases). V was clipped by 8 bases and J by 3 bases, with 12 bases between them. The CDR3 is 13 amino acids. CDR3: CASGLHETDTQYF. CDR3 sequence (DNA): TGTGCCAGCGGACTCCACGAGACAGATACGCAGTATTTT.

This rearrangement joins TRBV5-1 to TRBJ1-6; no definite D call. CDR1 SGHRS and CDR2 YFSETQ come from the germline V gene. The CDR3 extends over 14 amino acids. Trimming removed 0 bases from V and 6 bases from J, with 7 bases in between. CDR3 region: CASSLGAGNSPLHF. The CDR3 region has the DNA TGCGCCAGCAGCTTGGGGGCAGGTAATTCACCCCTCCACTTT.

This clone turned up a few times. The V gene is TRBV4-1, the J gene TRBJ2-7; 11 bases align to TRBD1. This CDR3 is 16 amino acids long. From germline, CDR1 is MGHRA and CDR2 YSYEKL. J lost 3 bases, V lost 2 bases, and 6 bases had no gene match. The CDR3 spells CASSQSRGTGGYEQYF. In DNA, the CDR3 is TGCGCCAGCAGCCAATCCCGCGGGACAGGGGGCTACGAGCAGTACTTC.

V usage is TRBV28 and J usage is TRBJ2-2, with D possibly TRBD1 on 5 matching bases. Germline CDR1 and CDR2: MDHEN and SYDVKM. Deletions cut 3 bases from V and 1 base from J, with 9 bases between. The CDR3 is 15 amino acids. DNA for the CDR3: TGTGCCAGCAGTTTTGGGGCCGGGAACACCGGGGAGCTGTTTTTT. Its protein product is CASSFGAGNTGELFF.

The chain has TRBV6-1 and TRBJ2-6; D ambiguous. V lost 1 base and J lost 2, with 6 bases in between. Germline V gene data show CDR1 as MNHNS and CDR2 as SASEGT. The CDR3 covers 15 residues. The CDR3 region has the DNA TGTGCCAGCAGTGAAGAAGGAGCTGGGGCCAACGTCCTGACTTTC. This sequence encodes CASSEEGAGANVLTF.

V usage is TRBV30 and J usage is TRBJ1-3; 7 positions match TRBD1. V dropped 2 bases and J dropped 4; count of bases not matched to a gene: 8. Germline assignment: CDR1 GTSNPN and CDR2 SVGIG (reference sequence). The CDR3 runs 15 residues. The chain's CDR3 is CAWSFQGERGNTIYF. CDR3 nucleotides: TGTGCCTGGAGTTTCCAGGGGGAGAGAGGAAACACCATATATTTT.

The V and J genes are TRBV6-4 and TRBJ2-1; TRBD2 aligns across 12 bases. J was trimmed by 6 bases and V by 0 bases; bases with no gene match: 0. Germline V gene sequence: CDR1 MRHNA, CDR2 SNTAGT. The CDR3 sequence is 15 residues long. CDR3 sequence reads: CASSDSLAGGNEQFF. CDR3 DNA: TGTGCCAGCAGTGACTCACTAGCGGGAGGCAATGAGCAGTTCTTC.

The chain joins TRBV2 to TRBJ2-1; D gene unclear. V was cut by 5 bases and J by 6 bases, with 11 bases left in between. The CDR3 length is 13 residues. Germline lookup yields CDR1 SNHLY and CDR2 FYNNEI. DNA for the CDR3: TGTGCCAGCAGTCCCATTGGAGTCAATGAGCAGTTCTTC. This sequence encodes CASSPIGVNEQFF.

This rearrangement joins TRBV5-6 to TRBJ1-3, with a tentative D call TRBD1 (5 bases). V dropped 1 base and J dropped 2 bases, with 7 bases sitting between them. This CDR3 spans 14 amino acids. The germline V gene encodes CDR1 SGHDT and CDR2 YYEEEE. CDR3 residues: CASSLRGTGNTIYF. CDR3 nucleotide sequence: TGTGCCAGCAGCTTGCGGGGGACTGGAAACACCATATATTTT.

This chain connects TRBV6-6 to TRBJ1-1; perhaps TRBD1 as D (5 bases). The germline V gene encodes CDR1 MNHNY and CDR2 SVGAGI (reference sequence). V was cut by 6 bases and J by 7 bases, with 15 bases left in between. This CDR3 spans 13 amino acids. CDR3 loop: CASSDGGTLEAFF. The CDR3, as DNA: TGTGCCAGCAGCGATGGGGGGACGCTTGAAGCTTTCTTT.

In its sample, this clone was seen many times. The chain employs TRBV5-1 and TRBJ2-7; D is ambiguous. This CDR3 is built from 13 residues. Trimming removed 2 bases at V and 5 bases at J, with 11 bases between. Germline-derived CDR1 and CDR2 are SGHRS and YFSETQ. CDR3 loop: CASSFARVNEQYF. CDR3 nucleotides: TGCGCCAGCAGCTTTGCCCGGGTAAACGAGCAGTACTTC.

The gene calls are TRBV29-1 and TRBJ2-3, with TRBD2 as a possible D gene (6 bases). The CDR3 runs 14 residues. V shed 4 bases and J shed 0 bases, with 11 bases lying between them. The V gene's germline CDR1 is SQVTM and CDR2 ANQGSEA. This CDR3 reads CSVGERVSTDTQYF. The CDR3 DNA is TGCAGCGTTGGGGAGCGGGTTAGCACAGATACGCAGTATTTT.

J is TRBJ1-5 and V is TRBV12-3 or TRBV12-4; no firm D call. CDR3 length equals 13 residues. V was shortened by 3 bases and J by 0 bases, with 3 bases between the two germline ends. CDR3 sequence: CASSFSSNQPQHF. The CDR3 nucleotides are TGTGCCAGCAGTTTCTCTAGCAATCAGCCCCAGCATTTT.

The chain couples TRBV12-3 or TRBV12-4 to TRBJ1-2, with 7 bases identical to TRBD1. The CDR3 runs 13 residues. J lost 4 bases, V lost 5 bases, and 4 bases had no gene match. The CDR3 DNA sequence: TGTGCCAGCAGTGCAAGGGACAGCTATGGCTACACCTTC. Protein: CASSARDSYGYTF.